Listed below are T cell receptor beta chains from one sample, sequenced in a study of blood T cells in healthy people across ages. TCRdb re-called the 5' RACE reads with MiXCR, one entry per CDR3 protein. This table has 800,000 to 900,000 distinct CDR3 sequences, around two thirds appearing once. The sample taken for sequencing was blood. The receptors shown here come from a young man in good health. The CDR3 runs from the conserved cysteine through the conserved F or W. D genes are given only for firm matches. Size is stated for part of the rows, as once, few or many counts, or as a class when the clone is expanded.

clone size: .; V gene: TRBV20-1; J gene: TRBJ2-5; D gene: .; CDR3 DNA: TGCAGCGCATGGGTATGGGAGACCCAGTACTTC; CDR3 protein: CSAWVWETQYF
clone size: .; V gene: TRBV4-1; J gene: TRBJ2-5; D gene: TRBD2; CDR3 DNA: TGCGCCAGCAGCCCGGAGGGACTAGCGGGGAGAGAGACCCAGTACTTC; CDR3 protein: CASSPEGLAGRETQYF
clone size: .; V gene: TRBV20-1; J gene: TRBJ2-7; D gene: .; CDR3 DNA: TGCAGTGCTAGAGTCCCAGGTATCTACGAGCAGTACTTC; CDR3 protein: CSARVPGIYEQYF
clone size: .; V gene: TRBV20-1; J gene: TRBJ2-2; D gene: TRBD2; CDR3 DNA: TGCAGTGCTAAACTAGCGGGGGACACCGGGGAGCTGTTTTTT; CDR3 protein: CSAKLAGDTGELFF
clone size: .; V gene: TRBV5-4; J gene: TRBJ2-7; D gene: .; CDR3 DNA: TGTGCCAGCAGCGGTACTCCTTCCTACGAGCAGTACTTC; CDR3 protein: CASSGTPSYEQYF
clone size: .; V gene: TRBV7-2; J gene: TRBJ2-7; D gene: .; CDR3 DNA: TGTGCCAGCAGCCCCCGTGAGTCAGGCTACGAGCAGTACTTC; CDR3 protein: CASSPRESGYEQYF
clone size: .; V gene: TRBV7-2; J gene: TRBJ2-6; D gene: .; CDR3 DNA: TGTGCCAGCAGCTTAGGACCCAGCACCCCTGGGGCCAACGTCCTGACTTTC; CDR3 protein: CASSLGPSTPGANVLTF
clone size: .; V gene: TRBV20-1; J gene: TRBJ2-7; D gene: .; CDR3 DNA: TGCAGTGCACCTCCCTACAATGAGCAGTACTTC; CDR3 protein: CSAPPYNEQYF
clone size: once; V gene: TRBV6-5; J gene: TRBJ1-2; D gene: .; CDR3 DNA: TGTGCCAGCAGTTACCCGGCCGGGGGAGGGTCGTTCGGCTACACCTTC; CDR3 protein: CASSYPAGGGSFGYTF
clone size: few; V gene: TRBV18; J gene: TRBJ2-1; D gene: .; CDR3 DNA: TGTGCCAGCTCACCTCGGGACACTCTAAAGCGCTCCTACAATGAGCAGTTCTTC; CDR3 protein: CASSPRDTLKRSYNEQFF
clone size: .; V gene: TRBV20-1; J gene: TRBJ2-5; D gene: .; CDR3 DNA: TGCAGTGCGCAAGACCTAGTCAGTTCCCCCCAAGAGACCCAGTACTTC; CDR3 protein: CSAQDLVSSPQETQYF
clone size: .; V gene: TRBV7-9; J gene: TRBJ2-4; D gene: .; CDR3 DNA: TGTGCCAGCAGCTGGGGAGAGGAGCAGTACTTC; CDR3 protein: CASSWGEEQYF
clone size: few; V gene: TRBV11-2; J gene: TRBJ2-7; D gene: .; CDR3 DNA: TGTGCCAGCAGCCTCCTGTCGCGGACAGAATCAGGGATTAAATCCGCCTACGAGCAGTACTTC; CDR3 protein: CASSLLSRTESGIKSAYEQYF
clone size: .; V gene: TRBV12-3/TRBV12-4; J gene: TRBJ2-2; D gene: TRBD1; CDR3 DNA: TGTGCCAGCAGTCCCGGGACAGGGGATTGGACCGGGGAGCTGTTTTTT; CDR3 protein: CASSPGTGDWTGELFF
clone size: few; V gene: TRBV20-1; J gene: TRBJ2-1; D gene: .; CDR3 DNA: TGCAGTACCTATGAAGGCCCCTACAATGAGCAGTTCTTC; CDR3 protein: CSTYEGPYNEQFF
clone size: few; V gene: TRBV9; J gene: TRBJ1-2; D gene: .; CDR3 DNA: TGTGCCAGCAGCGCTCTCGAGGGAGCTAACTATGGCTACACCTTC; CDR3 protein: CASSALEGANYGYTF
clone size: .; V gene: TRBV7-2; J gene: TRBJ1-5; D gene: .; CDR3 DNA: TGTGCCAGCAGCTTAGCGCTAGGGGCCGGCGGACCCCAGCATTTT; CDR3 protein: CASSLALGAGGPQHF
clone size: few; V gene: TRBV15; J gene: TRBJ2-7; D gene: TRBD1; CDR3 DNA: TGTGCCACCAGCAGAGAGGTGGGCAGGGGGCATACACCCTACGAGCAGTACTTC; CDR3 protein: CATSREVGRGHTPYEQYF
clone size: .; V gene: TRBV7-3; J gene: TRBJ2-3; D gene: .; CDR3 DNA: TGTGCCAGCGGGGCTAGATCCCGAGATACGCAGTATTTT; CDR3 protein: CASGARSRDTQYF
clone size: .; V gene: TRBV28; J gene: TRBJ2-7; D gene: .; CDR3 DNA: TGTGCCAGCAGTTCCCCCGGGCTCAAGTCCTACGAGCAGTACTTC; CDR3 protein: CASSSPGLKSYEQYF
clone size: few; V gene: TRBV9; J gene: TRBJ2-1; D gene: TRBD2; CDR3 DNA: TGTGCCAGCAGCGCCGGGACTAGCGGGGCCCATGAGCAGTTCTTC; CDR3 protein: CASSAGTSGAHEQFF
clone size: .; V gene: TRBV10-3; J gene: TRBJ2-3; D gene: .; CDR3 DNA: TGTGCCATCAGTGGGCGGGCTAGCACAGATACGCAGTATTTT; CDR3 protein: CAISGRASTDTQYF
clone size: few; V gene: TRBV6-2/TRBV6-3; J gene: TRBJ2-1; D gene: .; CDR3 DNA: TGTGCCAGCAGCTCGAGGCAGGGGAACTACAATGAGCAGTTCTTC; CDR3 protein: CASSSRQGNYNEQFF
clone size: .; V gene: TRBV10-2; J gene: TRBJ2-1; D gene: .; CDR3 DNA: TGCGCCAGCATGTTAGAGCAGTTCTTC; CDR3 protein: CASMLEQFF
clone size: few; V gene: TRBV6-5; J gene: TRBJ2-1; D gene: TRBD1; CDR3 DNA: TGTGCCACCGAACCGGGACAGGGACATAATGAGCAGTTCTTC; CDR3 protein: CATEPGQGHNEQFF
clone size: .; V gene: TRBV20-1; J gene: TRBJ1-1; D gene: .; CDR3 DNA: TGCAGTGCTCCGTGGGGGAACACTGAAGCTTTCTTT; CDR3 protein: CSAPWGNTEAFF
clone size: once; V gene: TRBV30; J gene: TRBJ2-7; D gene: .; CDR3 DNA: TGTGCCTGGAGTGTAACCAACTACGAGCAGTACTTC; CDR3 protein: CAWSVTNYEQYF
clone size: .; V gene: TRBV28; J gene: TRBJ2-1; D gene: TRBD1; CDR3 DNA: TGTGCCAGCACCACGGGACAGATTATCAATGAGCAGTTCTTC; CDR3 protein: CASTTGQIINEQFF
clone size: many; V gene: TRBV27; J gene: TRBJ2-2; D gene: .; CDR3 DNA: TGTGCCAGCAGTTCCACTAGGGTCCCGGGGGAGCTGTTTTTT; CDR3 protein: CASSSTRVPGELFF
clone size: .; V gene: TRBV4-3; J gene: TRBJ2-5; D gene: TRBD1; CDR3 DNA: TGCGCCAGCAGCCAAGAGCCAGGGGGGACCCAGTACTTC; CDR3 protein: CASSQEPGGTQYF
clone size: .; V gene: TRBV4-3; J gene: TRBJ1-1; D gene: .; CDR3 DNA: TGCGCCAGCAGCCCGACTTCATATCCAACGACTGAAGCTTTCTTT; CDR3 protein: CASSPTSYPTTEAFF
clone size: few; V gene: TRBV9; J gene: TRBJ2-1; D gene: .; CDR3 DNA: TGTGCCAGCAGCCTCGCCCCGGCCCTCTACAATGAGCAGTTCTTC; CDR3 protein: CASSLAPALYNEQFF
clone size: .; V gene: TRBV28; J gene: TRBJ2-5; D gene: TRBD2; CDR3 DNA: TGTGCCAGCTTCACGGGGAGGGTAGAGACCCAGTACTTC; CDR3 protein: CASFTGRVETQYF
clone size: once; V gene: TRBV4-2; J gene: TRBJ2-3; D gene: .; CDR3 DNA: TGTGCCAGCAGCCAAGAGATAGAAGGGCGGAGCACAGATACGCAGTATTTT; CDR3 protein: CASSQEIEGRSTDTQYF
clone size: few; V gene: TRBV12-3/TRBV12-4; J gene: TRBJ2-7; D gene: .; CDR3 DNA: TGTGCCAGCAGTTTAGATGTTGGGGACTGGTACGAGCAGTACTTC; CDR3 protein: CASSLDVGDWYEQYF
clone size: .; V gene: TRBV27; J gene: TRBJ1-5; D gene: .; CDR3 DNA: TGTGCCACCGCTAGGGACCCTCTTAGCAATCAGCCCCAGCATTTT; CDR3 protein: CATARDPLSNQPQHF
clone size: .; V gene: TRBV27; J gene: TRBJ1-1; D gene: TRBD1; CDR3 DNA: TGTGCCAGCAGTTTGGGGCAGGGGGCAAGACACACTGAAGCTTTCTTT; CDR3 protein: CASSLGQGARHTEAFF
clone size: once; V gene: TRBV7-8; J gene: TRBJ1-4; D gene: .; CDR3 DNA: TGTGCCAGCAGCTATGCTCGGACACTCAGCCGCGAAAAACTGTTTTTT; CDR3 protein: CASSYARTLSREKLFF
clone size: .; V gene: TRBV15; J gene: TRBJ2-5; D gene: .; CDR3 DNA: TGTGCCGCCGGAAAGAATACTTACGAGCGGTACTTC; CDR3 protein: CAAGKNTYERYF
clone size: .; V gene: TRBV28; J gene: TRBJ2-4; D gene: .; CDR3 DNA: TGTGCCAGCAGTCCCCGCCCTGGGGGGCAGTACTTC; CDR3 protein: CASSPRPGGQYF
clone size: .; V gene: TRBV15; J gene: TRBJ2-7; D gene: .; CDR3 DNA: TGTGCCACCAGCAGAGGATCGGGGCTTAAGTACTACGAGCAGTACTTC; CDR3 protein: CATSRGSGLKYYEQYF
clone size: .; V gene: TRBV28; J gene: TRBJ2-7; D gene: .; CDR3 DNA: TGTGCCAGCAGTTTACCGGGGGCGGCATACGAGCAGTACTTC; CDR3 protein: CASSLPGAAYEQYF